This T cell receptor (beta chain) was sequenced in a study of molecular identifiers for immune sequencing clone quantification. Looking at the study overall: Replicate RNA came from roughly 18,000 or 92,000 naive CD8 cells and was split five ways, and four parts were sequenced. Broader study findings: It was shown that clones above 20 RNA copies held over 99% of effector molecules, but under 1% in naive cells.

Previously described methods with listed TCR primers produced the bulk TCR libraries. TCRdb reprocessed the PCR reads via MiXCR and lists one record per CDR3 protein. Of fewer than 10,000 distinct CDR3 sequences in the sample, roughly a fifth were seen once. Ten or more counts support this clonotype. Its antigen is not identified. This CDR3 has 16 amino acids. Germline V gives CDR1 MNHEY, CDR2 SMNVEV (reference sequence). The V end lost 0 bases, the J end lost 0 bases, and 12 bases lay between the germline ends. Naive CD8 T cells were FACS-sorted by CD8+CD4-CCR7+CD45RA+ markers. Sequenced input: naive CD8+ T cells from blood, with Jurkat cell RNA spiked in. Subset in this sample: FACS-sorted CD8+CD4-CCR7+CD45RA+ naive T cells. The V and J genes are TRBV27 and TRBJ2-7; D gene ambiguous. The TCR originated in a human donor in good health. Some libraries in this study had Jurkat cell RNA spiked in. CDR3 in DNA: TGTGCCAGCAGTTTATCGGGGTTCTCGGGCTCCTACGAGCAGTACTTC. Its protein product is CASSLSGFSGSYEQYF.